The 9 T cell receptor beta chains below come from one sample, sequenced in a study of shared clonotypes between healthy human individuals. Clones were sequenced by immunoSEQ multiplex PCR, and TCRdb holds only the in-frame ones, with some missing. The data contain millions of clones, 85% to 95% of them singletons. The source material was naive CD4+ T cells sorted from blood. Subset indicated: CD45RA+ positively selected. These receptor sequences come from a man aged 18 to 29 in good health.

The chain joins TRBV2 to TRBJ1-5, with 9 bases matching TRBD1. The V and J ends lost 2 bases and 7 bases, in that order; junction bases with no gene match: 6. Germline V gene sequence: CDR1 SNHLY, CDR2 FYNNEI. CDR3 length: 15 residues. The CDR3 spells CASSEWTGVGQPQHF. DNA of the CDR3: TGTGCCAGCAGTGAATGGACAGGGGTTGGACAGCCCCAGCATTTT.

The gene calls are TRBV5-4 and TRBJ2-7, with D uncertain. CDR1 and CDR2 from the germline V gene are SGHNT and YYREEE (reference sequence). The CDR3 loop spans 15 amino acids. V lost 1 base and J lost 0, with 11 bases in between. Here the CDR3 DNA reads TGTGCCAGCAGCTTGAGCCAGGCCAGCTCCTACGAGCAGTACTTC. Translation gives CASSLSQASSYEQYF.

The chain joins TRBV5-1 to TRBJ1-3, with unresolved D. Germline values: CDR1 SGHRS, CDR2 YFSETQ. The CDR3 consists of 14 residues. The ends were cut back, 1 base at V and 2 bases at J, with 7 bases in the middle. The CDR3, as DNA: TGCGCCAGCAGCTTGCCGGGGACTGGAAACACCATATATTTT. This gives the protein CASSLPGTGNTIYF.

This chain links TRBV7-9 with TRBJ2-7; a weak D match, TRBD2 (7 bases). CDR1 is SEHNR and CDR2 is FQNEAQ in the germline V gene (reference sequence). Deletions cut 5 bases from V and 4 bases from J, with 18 bases between. This CDR3 is built from 15 residues. The CDR3 coding sequence is TGTGCCAGCAGCCCCCGTGGGGGGGGGCTGTACGAGCAGTACTTC. This encodes CASSPRGGGLYEQYF.

The CDR3 is CSARDIYTYEQYF. The CDR3 nucleotides read TGCAGCGCCCGGGACATATATACCTACGAGCAGTACTTC. This chain uses TRBV29-1 with TRBJ2-7, with TRBD1 as a possible D gene (6 bases). There are 13 residues in the CDR3. The V and J ends lost 7 bases and 2 bases respectively, with 15 bases between them. Germline V gives CDR1 SQVTM, CDR2 ANQGSEA.

The chain combines TRBV9 with TRBJ2-3; no clear D. This CDR3 contains 15 residues. V lost 0 bases and J 4 bases, leaving 12 bases between the germline ends. Germline CDR1 and CDR2: SGDLS and YYNGEE. The CDR3 coding sequence is TGTGCCAGCAGCGTAGGCTTCGGTCGGGCAGATACGCAGTATTTT. Translating gives CASSVGFGRADTQYF.

The chain employs TRBV15 and TRBJ2-1, with 11 bases lining up with TRBD2. J gave up 2 bases and V 8 bases, and 8 bases lay outside the gene matches. Germline loops: CDR1 LNHNV, CDR2 YYDKDF (reference sequence). The CDR3 is 16 amino acids. This chain's CDR3 is CATRLSGGGPYNEQFF. The CDR3 DNA follows: TGTGCCACCCGTCTTAGCGGGGGGGGACCCTACAATGAGCAGTTCTTC.

CDR3 sequence reads: CASSPEARNQETQYF. The CDR3, as DNA: TGTGCCAGCTCACCTGAGGCACGGAACCAAGAGACCCAGTACTTC. V gene TRBV18 combines with J gene TRBJ2-5; no clear D gene. The CDR3 contains 15 residues. Germline V gene data show CDR1 as KGHSH and CDR2 as LQKENI. Trimming took 3 bases from V and 0 from J, leaving 11 bases between them.

This chain connects TRBV5-1 to TRBJ1-2; no firm D call. V lost 4 bases to trimming and J lost 3 bases, with 13 bases between them. The length of the CDR3 is 14 residues. The germline CDR1 and CDR2 sequences are SGHRS and YFSETQ. This chain's CDR3 is CASSPVKSDYGYTF. Written as DNA, the CDR3 is TGCGCCAGCAGCCCGGTGAAAAGCGACTATGGCTACACCTTC.